These T cell receptor beta chains were read from a single sample in a study of CD8 T cells in Susac syndrome. TCRdb itself ran the immunoSEQ multiplex PCR reads through MiXCR, one entry per CDR3 protein. The table records under 200,000 distinct CDR3 sequences, around 94% of them present only once. Sequenced sample: CD4+ T cells from PBMCs. These TCRs come from a human donor with Susac syndrome. Each CDR3 is given with its conserved first and last residue. A D gene is named only where the DNA matches it firmly. Clone size is given for some rows only: seen once, a few or many times, or a class if the clone is expanded.

v_gene,abundance,d_gene,j_gene,CDR3aa,CDR3nt
TRBV7-2,NA,NA,TRBJ2-5,CASSLQRASQETQYF,TGTGCCAGCAGCTTACAGCGGGCGTCCCAAGAGACCCAGTACTTC
TRBV29-1,once,TRBD1,TRBJ1-2,CSVEDPRGTVYGYTF,TGCAGCGTTGAAGACCCAAGGGGGACAGTCTATGGCTACACCTTC
TRBV7-2,NA,NA,TRBJ2-3,CASNWVTDTQYF,TGTGCCAGCAACTGGGTCACAGATACGCAGTATTTT
TRBV6-5,once,NA,TRBJ2-5,CASSYESVGETQYF,TGTGCCAGCAGTTACGAAAGCGTGGGGGAGACCCAGTACTTC
TRBV7-2,NA,NA,TRBJ2-3,CASSPEGEDTQYF,TGTGCCAGCAGCCCTGAGGGGGAAGATACGCAGTATTTT
TRBV6-1,NA,NA,TRBJ1-5,CASSEDSGPNQPQHF,TGTGCCAGCAGTGAAGATTCCGGGCCGAATCAGCCCCAGCATTTT
TRBV7-8,NA,NA,TRBJ2-1,CASSPSFGGAESSYNEQFF,TGTGCCAGCAGCCCCTCCTTCGGCGGGGCGGAGAGCTCCTACAATGAGCAGTTCTTC
TRBV7-2,NA,NA,TRBJ2-7,CASSDLTGSEQYF,TGTGCCAGCAGCGACCTAACAGGGTCCGAGCAGTACTTC
TRBV27,NA,TRBD2,TRBJ2-1,CASSLLRTSGLNEQFF,TGTGCCAGCAGTTTATTGAGGACTAGCGGGCTCAATGAGCAGTTCTTC
TRBV29-1,NA,TRBD1,TRBJ2-5,CSVAGTGFGRETQYF,TGCAGCGTAGCCGGGACAGGCTTTGGGCGAGAGACCCAGTACTTC
TRBV30,NA,NA,TRBJ1-3,CAWWAGEPGNTIYF,TGTGCCTGGTGGGCAGGGGAGCCTGGAAACACCATATATTTT
TRBV19,once,NA,TRBJ1-2,CASSIDGRTGGYTF,TGTGCCAGTAGTATCGACGGCCGGACGGGGGGCTACACCTTC
TRBV25-1,NA,NA,TRBJ1-2,CASSESQFGYTF,TGTGCCAGCAGTGAATCCCAGTTTGGCTACACCTTC
TRBV9,NA,NA,TRBJ1-1,CASSTTAANTEAFF,TGTGCCAGCAGCACTACAGCAGCGAACACTGAAGCTTTCTTT
TRBV30,NA,TRBD1,TRBJ1-2,CAWATGQGLVYGYTF,TGTGCCTGGGCCACGGGACAGGGATTGGTCTATGGCTACACCTTC
TRBV25-1,NA,NA,TRBJ2-3,CASSGGAQGTDTQYF,TGTGCCAGCAGTGGGGGGGCCCAAGGCACAGATACGCAGTATTTT
TRBV6-6,once,TRBD1,TRBJ2-7,CASSYGGTGGRDEQYF,TGTGCCAGCAGTTACGGAGGGACAGGAGGCAGGGACGAGCAGTACTTC
TRBV7-9,NA,NA,TRBJ1-2,CASSPPTGGNYGYTF,TGTGCCAGCAGCCCCCCGACGGGAGGGAACTATGGCTACACCTTC
TRBV4-1,NA,TRBD2,TRBJ2-7,CASSQPLAGPKQYF,TGCGCCAGCAGCCAGCCACTAGCGGGGCCGAAGCAGTACTTC
TRBV4-3,NA,NA,TRBJ2-5,CASSPGRFSSVSQETQYF,TGCGCCAGCAGCCCTGGGCGGTTCTCTAGCGTTAGCCAAGAGACCCAGTACTTC
TRBV5-1,NA,NA,TRBJ2-7,CASSSEQGREQYF,TGCGCCAGCAGCTCTGAACAGGGGAGGGAGCAGTACTTC
TRBV7-9,NA,NA,TRBJ2-5,CASSHTRQGETQYF,TGTGCCAGCAGCCACACAAGGCAGGGGGAGACCCAGTACTTC
TRBV20-1,NA,NA,TRBJ1-2,CSASGAGTYGYTF,TGCAGTGCTAGTGGAGCAGGGACCTATGGCTACACCTTC
TRBV5-8,NA,NA,TRBJ2-5,CASRIREGTQYF,TGTGCCAGCAGGATACGAGAGGGGACCCAGTACTTC
TRBV24-1,NA,TRBD2,TRBJ2-3,CATSDSTLAGGPTDTQYF,TGTGCCACCAGTGATTCTACCTTAGCGGGGGGACCCACAGATACGCAGTATTTT
TRBV7-9,NA,TRBD2,TRBJ2-5,CASSFPTSVKETQYF,TGTGCCAGCAGCTTCCCGACTAGCGTCAAAGAGACCCAGTACTTC
TRBV1,NA,NA,TRBJ1-5,CTSSHVHEGPQHF,TGCACCAGCAGCCACGTTCACGAAGGGCCCCAGCATTTT
TRBV9,NA,TRBD2,TRBJ2-3,CASSVSLAGEKSDTQYF,TGTGCCAGCAGCGTCTCTCTAGCGGGGGAGAAGTCGGATACGCAGTATTTT
TRBV10-2,once,NA,TRBJ2-1,CASSAEGAPYNEQFF,TGCGCCAGCAGTGCGGAGGGGGCCCCATACAATGAGCAGTTCTTC
TRBV29-1,NA,NA,TRBJ2-5,CSVTSGDETQYF,TGCAGCGTTACGTCAGGAGACGAGACCCAGTACTTC
TRBV20-1,NA,NA,TRBJ2-4,CSAREDSLGLAKNIQYF,TGCAGTGCTAGAGAGGATTCTTTGGGGTTAGCCAAAAACATTCAGTACTTC
TRBV12-3/TRBV12-4,NA,TRBD1,TRBJ1-2,CASSRRGLVYGYTF,TGTGCCAGCAGCCGGAGGGGGCTTGTCTATGGCTACACCTTC
TRBV5-6,NA,NA,TRBJ1-5,CASGPQHF,TGTGCCAGCGGGCCCCAGCATTTT
TRBV24-1,NA,TRBD2,TRBJ2-1,CATSDSSGGYDEQFF,TGTGCCACCAGTGATTCTAGCGGGGGGTATGATGAGCAGTTCTTC
TRBV27,once,NA,TRBJ1-5,CASSSFLNDRINQPQHF,TGTGCCAGCAGTTCCTTCCTCAATGACAGGATCAATCAGCCCCAGCATTTT
TRBV5-1,NA,NA,TRBJ1-4,CASSTQGSGEKLFF,TGCGCCAGCAGCACTCAGGGATCCGGCGAAAAACTGTTTTTT
TRBV3-1,once,TRBD2,TRBJ2-7,CASSQGLAGLEQYF,TGTGCCAGCAGCCAGGGACTAGCGGGGCTCGAGCAGTACTTC
TRBV3-1,NA,NA,TRBJ1-3,CASSRKGGGSSPGNTIYF,TGTGCCAGCAGCCGTAAAGGAGGAGGGTCCTCACCTGGAAACACCATATATTTT
TRBV4-1,NA,NA,TRBJ2-7,CASSQDRLGHEQYF,TGCGCCAGCAGCCAAGATCGGCTCGGACACGAGCAGTACTTC
TRBV24-1,NA,NA,TRBJ2-3,CATGTQSTDTQYF,TGTGCCACCGGGACTCAGAGCACAGATACGCAGTATTTT
TRBV6-5,once,NA,TRBJ2-7,CASSIGQSYEQYF,TGTGCCAGCAGCATAGGACAGTCCTACGAGCAGTACTTC
TRBV2,NA,NA,TRBJ2-6,CASSPGEAAGANVLTF,TGTGCCAGCAGCCCCGGGGAGGCCGCTGGGGCCAACGTCCTGACTTTC
TRBV6-6,NA,TRBD1,TRBJ2-7,CASSYPAGGVYEQYF,TGTGCCAGCAGTTATCCCGCAGGGGGCGTCTACGAGCAGTACTTC
TRBV30,NA,NA,TRBJ2-4,CALEGIAKNIQYF,TGTGCTTTGGAAGGGATAGCCAAAAACATTCAGTACTTC
TRBV10-3,NA,NA,TRBJ2-7,CAIKKDASSYEQYF,TGTGCCATCAAGAAGGACGCCAGCTCCTACGAGCAGTACTTC
TRBV3-1,NA,TRBD1,TRBJ1-1,CASSQMRTGGDAEAFF,TGTGCCAGCAGCCAAATGAGGACAGGAGGGGACGCTGAAGCTTTCTTT
TRBV20-1,NA,NA,TRBJ2-5,CSAPEAGKETQYF,TGCAGTGCCCCGGAAGCGGGTAAAGAGACCCAGTACTTC
TRBV11-2,NA,TRBD2,TRBJ2-1,CASTITIRGDEQFF,TGTGCCAGCACCATAACAATCCGGGGGGATGAGCAGTTCTTC
TRBV27,NA,TRBD1,TRBJ2-7,CASSLLGQGLIEQYF,TGTGCCAGCAGTTTACTTGGACAGGGGCTGATCGAGCAGTACTTC
TRBV29-1,NA,TRBD2,TRBJ2-1,CSVRAGVEQFF,TGCAGCGTCCGCGCGGGGGTTGAGCAGTTCTTC
TRBV5-4,NA,TRBD1,TRBJ1-4,CASSLKTGANEKLFF,TGTGCCAGCAGCCTAAAGACAGGGGCTAATGAAAAACTGTTTTTT
TRBV9,few,TRBD2,TRBJ2-3,CASSVDSGGTDTQYF,TGTGCCAGCAGCGTAGATAGCGGGGGCACAGATACGCAGTATTTT
TRBV18,few,NA,TRBJ2-5,CASSPGLQETQYF,TGTGCCAGCTCACCGGGACTCCAAGAGACCCAGTACTTC
TRBV20-1,once,NA,TRBJ2-5,CSAPITGRETQYF,TGCAGTGCCCCAATTACGGGTAGAGAGACCCAGTACTTC
TRBV7-2,NA,NA,TRBJ2-1,CASSFKGGYSYNEQFF,TGTGCCAGCAGCTTCAAGGGCGGCTACTCCTACAATGAGCAGTTCTTC
TRBV18,NA,NA,TRBJ2-4,CASSPGGNIQYF,TGTGCCAGCTCCCCGGGTGGGAACATTCAGTACTTC
TRBV20-1,NA,TRBD2,TRBJ2-3,CSARGTSGDSTDTQYF,TGCAGTGCTAGAGGGACTAGCGGGGATAGCACAGATACGCAGTATTTT
TRBV5-1,NA,TRBD1,TRBJ2-7,CASSPDRGLGEQYF,TGCGCCAGCAGCCCGGACAGGGGATTGGGCGAGCAGTACTTC
TRBV5-1,NA,NA,TRBJ2-7,CASSLAGGDEQYF,TGCGCCAGCAGCTTGGCCGGAGGGGACGAGCAGTACTTC